Listed below are T cell receptor beta chains from one sample, sequenced in a study of siplizumab effects on memory and regulatory T cells. The data were produced by immunoSEQ multiplex PCR, yet TCRdb's version contains in-frame clones alone and is incomplete. The sample includes around 110,000 clones, 90% to 95% of them seen just once. The sequenced material came from non-Treg CD4+ T cells sorted from blood. The receptors here all came from a human donor in good health. Both conserved end residues are part of each CDR3. D genes are given only for firm matches. For some rows the clone size is stated as once, few or many, or as a class when expanded; others skip it.

CDR3 DNA	CDR3 protein	D gene	J gene	clone size	V gene
TGTGCCATCAGTGAGAGAGGCGGGAGGGCCGGGGAGACCCAGTACTTC	CAISERGGRAGETQYF	TRBD2	TRBJ2-5	.	TRBV10-3
TGTGCCAGCTCACTAGCCGGGCCGTCTAACTATGGCTACACCTTC	CASSLAGPSNYGYTF	.	TRBJ1-2	.	TRBV18
TGTGCCAGCAGCCAGGGACTAGCGGGGGGCCATGAGCAGTTCTTC	CASSQGLAGGHEQFF	TRBD2	TRBJ2-1	.	TRBV7-9
TGCGCCAGCAGCCTCCCCAGGGAAGGCTTAAGGAACACTGAAGCTTTCTTT	CASSLPREGLRNTEAFF	.	TRBJ1-1	.	TRBV4-1
TGTGCCAGCAGCTTAGTACACGGGGTAAACGAGCAGTACTTC	CASSLVHGVNEQYF	.	TRBJ2-7	.	TRBV7-8
TGTGCCAGCAGCTTAGTACCAGGCAACTATGGCTACACCTTC	CASSLVPGNYGYTF	.	TRBJ1-2	.	TRBV11-2
TGTGCCAGCAGCTTAGATGGCGGGGGGTCCACAGATACGCAGTATTTT	CASSLDGGGSTDTQYF	TRBD2	TRBJ2-3	.	TRBV7-2
TGTGCCAGCAGCCAAGAATCGGGGACCCACGACGAGCAGTACTTC	CASSQESGTHDEQYF	.	TRBJ2-7	.	TRBV4-2
TGTGCCAGCAGCTTTGGCGGGGGGGTTGTGCACTACGAGCAGTACTTC	CASSFGGGVVHYEQYF	TRBD2	TRBJ2-7	.	TRBV5-4
TGCGCCAGCAGCCATCCAAGCTACGGTTCACCCCTCCACTTT	CASSHPSYGSPLHF	.	TRBJ1-6	.	TRBV4-1
TGCGCCAGCAGCCAAGGGGCCGCGAGCTCCTATAATTCACCCCTCCACTTT	CASSQGAASSYNSPLHF	.	TRBJ1-6	.	TRBV4-1
TGCAGCGTTGAAAGAATGGGGTTCACAGATACGCAGTATTTT	CSVERMGFTDTQYF	.	TRBJ2-3	.	TRBV29-1
TGTGCCAGCTCACGCAGCGGGAGCCCTTACAATGAGCAGTTCTTC	CASSRSGSPYNEQFF	TRBD2	TRBJ2-1	.	TRBV18
TGTGCCAGCAGCGTAGCCCCGGGACTAAGGGGGGACGAGCAGTACTTC	CASSVAPGLRGDEQYF	.	TRBJ2-7	.	TRBV9
TGTGCCAGCAGGGGAGACAGGGCCCAGGGGGAGCTGTTTTTT	CASRGDRAQGELFF	TRBD1	TRBJ2-2	once	TRBV5-4
TGTGCCACGAACCCGGACAGGCCGAACACCGGGGAGCTGTTTTTT	CATNPDRPNTGELFF	TRBD1	TRBJ2-2	.	TRBV19
TGCAGCGTCCGAACAGGGGTCCAAGGCAATCAGCCCCAGCATTTT	CSVRTGVQGNQPQHF	TRBD1	TRBJ1-5	once	TRBV29-1
TGCAGCGTTGAAGATCCTACCGACCAAGAGACCCAGTACTTC	CSVEDPTDQETQYF	.	TRBJ2-5	.	TRBV29-1
TGCAGCGTTGACCCTCAGCGTTATCATGAGCAGTTCTTC	CSVDPQRYHEQFF	.	TRBJ2-1	.	TRBV29-1
TGTGCCAGCACCGTAACTTCAGGTGAAAAACTGTTTTTT	CASTVTSGEKLFF	.	TRBJ1-4	.	TRBV5-6
TGTGCCAGCAGTTATCCTAAGGGACTAGCGGGAGCAGGGGCCCCAGACGAGCAGTACTTC	CASSYPKGLAGAGAPDEQYF	TRBD2	TRBJ2-7	.	TRBV6-9
TGTGCCAGCAGTGGCTTTTGGGGGACGACCAGAACCTACGAGCAGTACTTC	CASSGFWGTTRTYEQYF	.	TRBJ2-7	.	TRBV2
TGTGCCAGCAGTTTAAGCGGGCTGCGCACAGATACGCAGTATTTT	CASSLSGLRTDTQYF	.	TRBJ2-3	.	TRBV6-6
TGTGCCAGCTTACAGGGGGATGGAAACACCATATATTTT	CASLQGDGNTIYF	TRBD1	TRBJ1-3	.	TRBV6-1
TGTGCCAGCAGCTTAGCGGCTGACAGCACAATTTTCTCCTACGAGCAGTACTTC	CASSLAADSTIFSYEQYF	.	TRBJ2-7	.	TRBV7-9
TGCGCCAGCAGCTTGGATCGTTTGGCTAGCGGGTCCTTGGAGACCCAGTACTTC	CASSLDRLASGSLETQYF	TRBD2	TRBJ2-5	.	TRBV5-1
TGTGCCAGCAGCTTAACTAGCGAGAGCTCCTACGAGCAGTACTTC	CASSLTSESSYEQYF	TRBD2	TRBJ2-7	.	TRBV7-9
TGTGCTAGTGGTTTACCGGACAGGGGCTCCTACGAGCAGTACTTC	CASGLPDRGSYEQYF	TRBD1	TRBJ2-7	.	TRBV12-5
TGTGCCATCAGCTTCGCAAGTGGTAGCGGGGGTTGGGAGACCCAGTACTTC	CAISFASGSGGWETQYF	TRBD2	TRBJ2-5	once	TRBV10-3
TGTGCCAGCACCCTACTTACCGGGGGGAATAAAAACATTCAGTACTTC	CASTLLTGGNKNIQYF	TRBD2	TRBJ2-4	.	TRBV7-2
TGTGCCAGCAGAGCCATACAGGGTAGATACGGGGAGCTGTTTTTT	CASRAIQGRYGELFF	.	TRBJ2-2	.	TRBV2
TGTGCCAGCAGCTATGGAAGACTAGCCAAAAACATTCAGTACTTC	CASSYGRLAKNIQYF	.	TRBJ2-4	.	TRBV5-6
TGCGCCAGCAGCTTGGAGGGGCGCAGGGCCGATGAGCAGTTCTTC	CASSLEGRRADEQFF	.	TRBJ2-1	.	TRBV5-1
TGTGCCAGCAGCACTACAGGGGAGGGGACCTATAATTCACCCCTCCACTTT	CASSTTGEGTYNSPLHF	TRBD1	TRBJ1-6	.	TRBV5-4
TGTGCCAGCAGTGAATTAAGGGAGGGCGGGAAACTGTTTTTT	CASSELREGGKLFF	.	TRBJ1-4	.	TRBV6-1
TGTGCCAGCAGTTACGGGGCGGGATCTGGAAACACCATATATTTT	CASSYGAGSGNTIYF	.	TRBJ1-3	.	TRBV6-5
TGTGCCAGTAGTATACGAGCTCCTGGGGCCAACGTCCTGACTTTC	CASSIRAPGANVLTF	.	TRBJ2-6	.	TRBV19
TGTGCCAGCAGCTTGTCCCCCACAGGGACTGGAAACACCATATATTTT	CASSLSPTGTGNTIYF	.	TRBJ1-3	.	TRBV5-8
TGTGCCAGCAGTGAACAGGGGGAGCTGTTTTTT	CASSEQGELFF	.	TRBJ2-2	.	TRBV6-1
TGTGCCAGCAGCTTTGGGGCGGAATCTGGAAACACCATATATTTT	CASSFGAESGNTIYF	.	TRBJ1-3	.	TRBV7-9
TGTGCCAGCAGTTACGGCGGGAGGGCCCCCGGGGAGCTGTTTTTT	CASSYGGRAPGELFF	TRBD2	TRBJ2-2	.	TRBV6-5
TGTTCTCCCAAATGGGGGGAGGGGACCCAGTACTTC	CSPKWGEGTQYF	TRBD2	TRBJ2-5	.	TRBV23-1
TGTGCCAGCAGTGGACTAGCGGATAACACCGGGGAGCTGTTTTTT	CASSGLADNTGELFF	TRBD2	TRBJ2-2	.	TRBV6-1